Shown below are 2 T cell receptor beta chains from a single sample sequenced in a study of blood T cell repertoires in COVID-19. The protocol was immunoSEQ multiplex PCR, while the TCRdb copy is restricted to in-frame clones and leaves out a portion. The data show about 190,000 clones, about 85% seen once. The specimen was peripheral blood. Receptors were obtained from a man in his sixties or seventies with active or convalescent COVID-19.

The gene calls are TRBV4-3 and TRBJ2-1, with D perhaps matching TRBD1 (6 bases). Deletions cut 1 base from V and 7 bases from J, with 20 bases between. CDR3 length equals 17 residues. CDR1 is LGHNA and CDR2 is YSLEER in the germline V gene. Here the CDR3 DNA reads TGCGCCAGCAGCCAAGGACCGGGACACCGGGGTTCAAATGAGCAGTTCTTC. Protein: CASSQGPGHRGSNEQFF.

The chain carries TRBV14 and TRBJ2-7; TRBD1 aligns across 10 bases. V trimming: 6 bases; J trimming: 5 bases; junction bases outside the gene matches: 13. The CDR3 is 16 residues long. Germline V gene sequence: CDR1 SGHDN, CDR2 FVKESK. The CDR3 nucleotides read TGTGCCAGCAGGCGGGACAGGGGACTACATAGGGACGAGCAGTACTTC. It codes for CASRRDRGLHRDEQYF.